This T cell receptor (beta chain) was recorded in a study of early T cells in non-severe SARS-CoV-2 infection. Study conclusions and caveats: Clonotype matching in VDJdb favored anti-spike CD8 responses and did not capture private and CD4 specificities.

This clonotype has only a few counts. Its target is unknown. MiXCR, applied by TCRdb to the 5' RACE reads, yields one record per CDR3 protein. Here the sample spans approximately 79,000 distinct CDR3 sequences, 13% being singletons. This TCR was sampled from an adult who was a healthcare worker with PCR-confirmed SARS-CoV-2 infection or an uninfected control (not recorded which). Sample: whole blood.

The CDR3 reads CASSASGGDTQYF. The DNA of the CDR3 is TGTGCCAGCAGCGCTAGCGGGGGAGATACGCAGTATTTT. This chain uses TRBV7-9 with TRBJ2-3; 10 bases match TRBD2. Trimming at V came to 5 bases and at J to 5 bases, leaving 1 base not matched to a gene. Per germline, CDR1 SEHNR and CDR2 FQNEAQ (reference sequence). The CDR3 spans 13 residues.